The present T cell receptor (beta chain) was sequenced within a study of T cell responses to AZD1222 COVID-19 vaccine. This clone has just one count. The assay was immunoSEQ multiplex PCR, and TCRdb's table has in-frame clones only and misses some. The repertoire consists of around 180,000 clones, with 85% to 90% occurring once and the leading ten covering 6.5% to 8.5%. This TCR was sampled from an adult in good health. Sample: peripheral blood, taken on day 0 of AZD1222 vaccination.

CDR3 DNA sequence: TGTGCCAGTAGTAACGGGACAGGGGGCTCAGATACGCAGTATTTT. Translating it yields CASSNGTGGSDTQYF. The chain recombines TRBV19 with TRBJ2-3; 12 nucleotides align to TRBD1. The CDR3 runs 15 residues. Germline assignment: CDR1 LNHDA and CDR2 SQIVND (reference sequence). The J segment lost 4 bases and the V segment lost 4 bases, leaving 3 bases of the junction unmatched.